These 11 T cell receptor beta chains were sequenced from one sample in a study of T cells after yellow fever vaccination. TCRdb processed the 5' RACE reads anew with MiXCR; each CDR3 protein has one entry. The sample lists about 400,000 distinct CDR3 sequences, 11% occurring once. The sequenced sample was PBMCs, obtained on the day of the first yellow fever vaccination. Every receptor here comes from a man younger than 30 who received the YFV17D yellow fever vaccine.

In its sample, this clonotype was seen a few times. The chain combines TRBV4-2 with TRBJ2-3; 7 bases map to TRBD2. CDR3 length equals 16 residues. The V gene's germline CDR1 is LGHNA and CDR2 YNFKEQ. Trimming at V came to 0 bases and at J to 2 bases, leaving 5 bases not matched to a gene. The CDR3 DNA is TGTGCCAGCAGCCAAGATAGCCTAGCGGACACAGATACGCAGTATTTT. Translated, it gives CASSQDSLADTDTQYF.

V and J are TRBV10-3 and TRBJ2-3; unclear D gene. V lost 2 bases and J 4 bases, leaving 7 bases between the germline ends. The CDR3 is 13 amino acids. From germline, CDR1 is ENHRY and CDR2 SYGVKD. DNA for the CDR3: TGTGCCATCAGTGAGAACGCGGCAGATACGCAGTATTTT. It is translated as CAISENAADTQYF.

This clonotype has just a few counts. V gene TRBV3-1 combines with J gene TRBJ2-5, with 11 bases fitting TRBD2. V gave up 0 bases and J gave up 7 bases; unmatched junction bases: 16. This CDR3 has 19 residues. The germline gives CDR1 LGHDT, CDR2 YNNKEL (reference sequence). The CDR3 nucleotides read TGTGCCAGCAGCCAAGAAGAGGGACTAGCGGACTGGAGCGGGTCGACCCAGTACTTC. It is translated as CASSQEEGLADWSGSTQYF.

This clonotype was observed a handful of times. This chain connects TRBV18 to TRBJ2-3, with D unclear. The CDR3 extends over 14 amino acids. Trimming cost V 2 bases and J 4 bases, with 10 bases left between them. The germline CDR1 and CDR2 sequences are KGHSH and LQKENI. In DNA, the CDR3 is TGTGCCAGCTCACCAGCGCCCACCCCAGATACGCAGTATTTT. Encoded protein: CASSPAPTPDTQYF.

This clonotype was counted a single time. This may stem from a read error, because a much larger clone lies one nucleotide away. The chain combines TRBV28 with TRBJ2-5, with D perhaps matching TRBD2 (5 bases). V lost 1 base and J 5 bases, leaving 11 bases between the germline ends. Germline V gene sequence: CDR1 MDHEN, CDR2 SYDVKM. This CDR3 contains 14 residues. CDR3 bases: TGTGCCAGCAGTTTATCCACATGCGGGGAGACCCAGTACTTC. This gives the protein CASSLSTCGETQYF.

This chain uses TRBV7-2 with TRBJ2-3, with D perhaps given as TRBD1 or TRBD2 (5 bases each). Germline V lookup: CDR1 SGHTA, CDR2 FQGNSA. The length of the CDR3 is 15 residues. Trimming pared 4 bases from V and 1 base from J, leaving 12 bases between. In DNA form, the CDR3 reads TGTGCCAGCAGCTCCCACCGAGGGGGCACAGATACGCAGTATTTT. Protein: CASSSHRGGTDTQYF.

V is TRBV7-9 and J is TRBJ2-7; a weak D match, TRBD1 (7 bases). The germline V and J ends were trimmed by 4 bases and 1 base, with 11 bases remaining between them. This CDR3 comprises 14 residues. Germline V gene data show CDR1 as SEHNR and CDR2 as FQNEAQ (reference sequence). The CDR3 nucleotides read TGTGCCAGCAGCTGGCAGGGGGGTTCCTACGAGCAGTACTTC. This codes for CASSWQGGSYEQYF.

About this clonotype: Compared with germline, one end of the junction differs, possibly owing to a read error. This sequence joins TRBV19 and TRBJ2-2, with 7 bases that match TRBD1. Germline V lookup: CDR1 LNHDA, CDR2 SQIVND (reference sequence). The CDR3 extends over 17 amino acids. The CDR3 reads CVSSPDRAYRNTGELFF. The CDR3 DNA follows: TGTGTCAGTAGCCCCGACAGGGCTTACCGAAACACCGGGGAGCTGTTTTTT.

This clonotype occurred many times. The rearrangement uses TRBV25-1 and TRBJ1-5, with 10 bases fitting TRBD1. This CDR3 has 16 amino acids. V shed 3 bases, J shed 6 bases, and the junction held 8 bases outside the gene matches. In germline, CDR1 is MGHDK, CDR2 SYGVNS. This chain's CDR3 is CASSEGGQGISQPQHF. CDR3 nucleotide sequence: TGTGCCAGCAGTGAGGGGGGACAGGGGATTAGTCAGCCCCAGCATTTT.

This clonotype was found many times. The CDR3 nucleotides read TGTGCCAGCAGCTTAGCGCACGGGGGGTCGGTCAATGAGCAGTTCTTC. It codes for CASSLAHGGSVNEQFF. The chain employs TRBV7-8 and TRBJ2-1; the match to TRBD2 covers 7 bases. CDR1 is SGHVS, CDR2 FQNEAQ, per germline. V dropped 0 bases and J dropped 6; count of bases not matched to a gene: 8. The CDR3 extends over 16 amino acids. Supplemented by reference TRBV7-8 and TRBJ2-1, the full variable domain reads GAGVSQSPRYKVAKRGQDVALRCDPISGHVSLFWYQQALGQGPEFLTYFQNEAQLDKSGLPSDRFFAERPEGSVSTLKIQRTQQEDSAVYLCASSLAHGGSVNEQFFGPGTRLTVL.

The sample holds many counts of this clonotype. This chain joins TRBV4-1 and TRBJ2-1, with 15 bases fitting TRBD2. Germline-derived CDR1 and CDR2 are MGHRA and YSYEKL. With V trimmed by 3 bases and J by 8 bases, 11 bases remained unmatched. The CDR3 length is 18 residues. The chain's CDR3 is CASSHRTSGGAFYDEQFF. The CDR3 DNA follows: TGCGCCAGCAGCCACAGGACTAGCGGGGGGGCTTTTTACGATGAGCAGTTCTTC.